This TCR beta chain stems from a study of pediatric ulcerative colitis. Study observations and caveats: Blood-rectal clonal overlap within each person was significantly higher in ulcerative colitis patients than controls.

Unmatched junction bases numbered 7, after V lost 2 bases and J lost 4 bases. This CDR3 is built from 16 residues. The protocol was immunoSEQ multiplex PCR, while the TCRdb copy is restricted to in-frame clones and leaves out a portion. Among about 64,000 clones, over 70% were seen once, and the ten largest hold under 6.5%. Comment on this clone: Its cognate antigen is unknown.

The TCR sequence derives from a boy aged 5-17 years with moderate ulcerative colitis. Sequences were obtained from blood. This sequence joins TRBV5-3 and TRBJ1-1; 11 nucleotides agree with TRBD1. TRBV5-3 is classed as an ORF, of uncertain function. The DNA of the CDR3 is TGTGCCAGAAGCTTAGGACAGGGGGCTAGGGGCACTGAAGCTTTCTTT. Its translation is CARSLGQGARGTEAFF.